This T cell receptor beta chain was identified in a study of T cell clonotyping in hematopoietic cell transplantation. About the research overall: Recipients' pretransplant samples followed cytoreduction.

Study-wide results and limits: Few recipient clonotypes overlapped donors; over 97% were de novo at given depth. Recipient TCR diversity dropped after transplant; expanded clonotypes rose from day 30 to 180.

Time point indicated: recipient sample about 28 days before transplant, after cytoreduction. Samples: about 28 days before transplant, then days 30, 100 and 180 after. Sequenced by immunoSEQ multiplex PCR; TCRdb stores in-frame clones only, minus some. The repertoire includes some 35,000 clones, 95% of them detected once, and 1.5% to 2% sits in the top ten. Remarks on this clone: No antigen is known for it.

The receptor was isolated from a man between 35 and 55 years old with chronic myeloid leukemia. Some clones in this sample may be carry-over from other donors' samples. Source: peripheral blood mononuclear cells, taken before stem cell transplant.

CDR3 DNA: TGTGCCAGTAGGGGACAGGGGTCCTCTTCCTACGAGCAGTACTTC. This sequence encodes CASRGQGSSSYEQYF. The chain couples TRBV19 to TRBJ2-7; 10 bases are shared with TRBD1. Germline loops: CDR1 LNHDA, CDR2 SQIVND (reference sequence). CDR3 length: 15 amino acids. V lost 6 bases to trimming and J lost 1 base; unmatched junction nucleotides: 6.